This T cell receptor beta chain was recorded in a study of blood T cell repertoires in COVID-19. Background on the study: Researchers got acute and convalescent COVID-19 samples from the United States, Italy and Spain. Sample material is recorded as cDNA or gDNA derived from T cells, B-cell-depleted T cells, or PBMCs.

In the source study's methods: Amplification from reference gene primers served as the basis for estimated nucleated cell counts. Using immunoSEQ multiplex PCR, the repertoire was profiled, and TCRdb retains in-frame clones only, with some absent. V and J calls and clone size follow that table, whereas D and trimming were derived from the DNA. The profile shows tens of thousands of clones, approximately 87% of them singletons. Sequenced: peripheral blood. The TCR was taken from a human donor in a cohort sampled during active COVID-19.

CDR3 bases: TGTGCCGGGGCCCGCACTGAAGCTTTCTTT. Translated, it gives CAGARTEAFF. The gene calls are TRBV19 and TRBJ1-1; D possibly corresponds to TRBD1 (5 bases). From germline, CDR1 is LNHDA and CDR2 SQIVND (reference sequence). This CDR3 is built from 10 residues. Trimming removed 11 bases at V and 4 bases at J, with 8 bases between. Based on the CDR3 plus reference TRBV19 and TRBJ1-1, the full variable domain is DGGITQSPKYLFRKEGQNVTLSCEQNLNHDAMYWYRQDPGQGLRLIYYSQIVNDFQKGDIAEGYSVSREKKESFPLTVTSAQKNPTAFYLCAGARTEAFFGQGTRLTVV.